This TCR beta chain was captured in a study of CD8+CD57+ T cells in acquired aplastic anemia. Patients included in sequencing had previously demonstrated CD8+CD57+ cell expansion by flow cytometry. The germline V gene has CDR1 ENHRY and CDR2 SYGVKD. Trimming removed 8 bases at V and 6 bases at J, with 7 bases between. This CDR3 is built from 10 residues. It was genomic DNA that served as the template for profiling TCR beta VDJ and CDR3. One entry per CDR3 protein results from TCRdb running MiXCR on the reads. The repertoire holds about 150,000 distinct CDR3 sequences, with roughly half as singletons. The clonotype comes from a human donor with aplastic anemia. Sequenced: sorted CD4+, CD8+, or CD8+CD57+ T cells (not recorded which) from PBMCs. This chain links TRBV10-3 with TRBJ1-2, with D unresolved. CDR3 nucleotides: TGTGCCATCGGGCCGGATGGCTACACCTTC. Translating it yields CAIGPDGYTF.